This T cell receptor beta chain was sequenced in a study of T cells in Graves' hyperthyroidism and ophthalmopathy. It was RNA transcripts that yielded the amplified TCR beta CDR3 regions. RT-PCR in the first round (using the HTBI primer set) targeted the TCR CDR3. TCRdb re-analysed the multiplex PCR reads in MiXCR, keeping a single row per CDR3 protein. Here the sample spans 380,000 or so distinct CDR3 sequences, over 11% being singletons. The authors deemed Graves' hyperthyroidism stable absent ophthalmopathy progression within 18 months. PBMCs were collected from an approximately 9.3 ml volume of fresh peripheral blood. This clonotype was found many times. Antigen: not known. Study-level points and caveats: Progression to ophthalmopathy was predicted a median of approximately 6.4 months early.

The clonotype was recovered from a woman in her 30s with Graves' hyperthyroidism. The sequencing sample was made of blood.

Here the CDR3 DNA reads TGTGCCAGCGCCAAAGCGGCGAAGGGTCAGTATTTT. Translation: CASAKAAKGQYF. The chain carries TRBV11-2 and TRBJ2-3; D might be TRBD2 (5 bases). The CDR3 runs to 12 residues. Per the germline V gene, CDR1 is SGHAT and CDR2 is FQNNGV. V was pared by 8 bases and J by 12 bases, with 18 bases between.